At least ten counts were recorded for the clone carrying this TCR beta chain. No antigen is known for it. This CDR3 region has 13 residues. Trimming pared 3 bases from V and 9 bases from J, leaving 9 bases between. Germline V gene sequence: CDR1 MRHNA, CDR2 SNTAGT. The iRepertoire nested amplicon-rescue multiplex PCR amplified TCR alpha and beta CDR3s from RNA. One entry per CDR3 protein, called by TCRdb with MiXCR from the multiplex PCR reads. The sample has around 44,000 distinct CDR3 sequences, 20% to 25% seen once; the top ten hold around 6.7%. The sample originates from a study of glioma-infiltrating T cells. The study's findings and limits: Above-expected tissue-blood divergence occurred in all gliomas, most in low-grade ones.

The TCR originated in a human donor with low-grade glioma or glioblastoma, undergoing nonglioma brain surgery, or in good health (not recorded which). The genes are TRBV6-4 and TRBJ1-6, with D unresolved. The sample comprised glioma tissue, nonneoplastic brain tissue, or PBMCs (not recorded which). The CDR3 region is CASSEFTASPLHF. CDR3 nucleotide sequence: TGTGCCAGCAGTGAATTTACAGCTTCACCCCTCCACTTT.